Following are 15 T cell receptor beta chains from one sample sequenced in a study of T-cell memory formation after mild COVID-19. Via MiXCR, TCRdb re-called the 5' RACE reads, giving one row per CDR3 protein. The sample yields hundreds of thousands of distinct CDR3 sequences, 15% to 20% seen once. What was sequenced was PBMCs or a T cell subset sorted from them (not recorded which). The receptors derive from an adult woman who had mild COVID-19 (a few samples of this study predate the infection). Cell type and time point are not known.

The rearrangement joins TRBV29-1 to TRBJ2-6, with D possibly being TRBD1 (6 bases). Trimming stripped 5 bases from V and 0 bases from J, with 11 bases between. There are 15 residues in the CDR3. Germline loops: CDR1 SQVTM, CDR2 ANQGSEA. CDR3 amino acids: CSVPLQGSGANVLTF. The CDR3 bases are TGCAGCGTTCCCCTACAGGGCTCTGGGGCCAACGTCCTGACTTTC.

The table lists this clonotype with a few counts. CDR3 region: CASRNLNQPQHF. DNA of the CDR3: TGTGCCAGCAGGAACCTCAATCAGCCCCAGCATTTT. This sequence joins TRBV12-3 or TRBV12-4 and TRBJ1-5; D uncertain. The CDR3 is made up of 12 amino acids. Trimming removed 6 bases from V and 3 bases from J, with 6 bases in between.

The chain recombines TRBV20-1 with TRBJ1-2, with D perhaps matching TRBD1 (6 bases). Germline lookup yields CDR1 DFQATT and CDR2 SNEGSKA (reference sequence). This CDR3 comprises 11 residues. Trimming pared 6 bases from V and 5 bases from J, leaving 10 bases between. The CDR3 region is CSASTGYGYTF. The CDR3 nucleotides read TGCAGTGCCAGCACAGGGTATGGCTACACCTTC.

This clonotype was counted between two and nine times. The chain joins TRBV23-1 to TRBJ1-2; no clear D. TRBV23-1 carries the ORF label, with uncertain function. The length of the CDR3 is 14 residues. V dropped 3 bases and J dropped 2 bases, with 10 bases sitting between them. CDR3 DNA: TGCGCCAGCAGTCAGCGGGCCGAAAACTATGGCTACACCTTC. Its translation: CASSQRAENYGYTF.

This rearrangement joins TRBV5-6 to TRBJ2-2, with a tentative D call TRBD2 (6 bases). The CDR3 runs 15 residues. Trimming cost V 4 bases and J 4 bases, with 14 bases left between them. Germline CDR1 reads SGHDT; CDR2 reads YYEEEE. CDR3 amino acids: CASSTRRAGTGELFF. In nucleotides, the CDR3 is TGTGCCAGCAGCACCCGGAGGGCGGGCACCGGGGAGCTGTTTTTT. Full variable domain (rest looked up from reference TRBV5-6 and TRBJ2-2): DAGVTQSPTHLIKTRGQQVTLRCSPKSGHDTVSWYQQALGQGPQFIFQYYEEEERQRGNFPDRFSGHQFPNYSSELNVNALLLGDSALYLCASSTRRAGTGELFFGEGSRLTVL.

This clonotype was recorded at least ten times. The chain recombines TRBV7-3 with TRBJ2-1; the D is unclear. This CDR3 is built from 13 residues. Per germline, CDR1 SGHTA and CDR2 FQGTGA. Trimming removed 1 base from V and 7 bases from J, with 8 bases in between. The CDR3 reads CASSLSKTNEQFF. The CDR3 DNA sequence: TGTGCCAGCAGCTTAAGCAAGACGAATGAGCAGTTCTTC.

The V gene is TRBV7-3, the J gene TRBJ1-1; D is ambiguous. This CDR3 comprises 14 residues. Germline CDR1 is SGHTA and CDR2 is FQGTGA. The V gene lost 5 bases and the J gene lost 2 bases, with 12 bases spanning the gap. This chain's CDR3 is CASSPGHGNTEAFF. The CDR3 DNA follows: TGTGCCAGCAGCCCAGGCCACGGCAACACTGAAGCTTTCTTT. Combining the CDR3 with reference TRBV7-3 and TRBJ1-1 gives the whole variable domain GAGVSQTPSNKVTEKGKYVELRCDPISGHTALYWYRQSLGQGPEFLIYFQGTGAADDSGLPNDRFFAVRPEGSVSTLKIQRTERGDSAVYLCASSPGHGNTEAFFGQGTRLTVV.

This chain links TRBV29-1 with TRBJ1-4; maybe TRBD1 (6 bases). Germline V CDR1 and CDR2: SQVTM, ANQGSEA. Trimming removed 2 bases from V and 6 bases from J, with 10 bases in between. CDR3 size: 13 residues. The CDR3 loop reads CSVEIQGYEKLFF. CDR3 DNA sequence: TGCAGCGTTGAAATTCAGGGGTATGAAAAACTGTTTTTT. Full variable domain (missing parts from reference TRBV29-1 and TRBJ1-4): SAVISQKPSRDICQRGTSLTIQCQVDSQVTMMFWYRQQPGQSLTLIATANQGSEATYESGFVIDKFPISRPNLTFSTLTVSNMSPEDSSIYLCSVEIQGYEKLFFGSGTQLSVL.

This clonotype was observed many times. The V call is TRBV9, the J call TRBJ2-1, with D hard to call. Germline values: CDR1 SGDLS, CDR2 YYNGEE. The CDR3 runs to 13 residues. Trimming left V 4 bases short and J 10 bases short, with 15 bases between. The CDR3 DNA sequence: TGTGCCAGCAGCCTAGACCAAGAAGTAGAGCAGTTCTTC. Its translation: CASSLDQEVEQFF.

The chain carries TRBV7-6 and TRBJ2-7, with TRBD2 matching over 11 bases. Germline V CDR1 and CDR2: SGHVS, FNYEAQ. This CDR3 contains 18 residues. Losses at the gene ends were 5 bases for V and 2 bases for J; bases not matched to a gene: 14. CDR3 in DNA: TGTGCCAGCAGCCCACAAGGGGGGACTAGCGGCGATACCTACGAGCAGTACTTC. Its translation: CASSPQGGTSGDTYEQYF.

The genes are TRBV13 and TRBJ2-3; D is tentatively TRBD1 or TRBD2 (5 bases each). With 5 bases removed from V and 4 bases from J, the gap between germline ends came to 16 bases. The CDR3 covers 15 residues. In germline, CDR1 is PRHDT, CDR2 FYEKMQ (reference sequence). The CDR3 spells CASSPRDGQADTQYF. The CDR3 DNA is TGTGCCAGCAGCCCCCGGGACGGACAAGCAGATACGCAGTATTTT.

V is TRBV29-1 and J is TRBJ2-3; 7 bases line up with TRBD2. This CDR3 spans 12 amino acids. CDR1 SQVTM and CDR2 ANQGSEA come from the germline V gene. V was clipped by 2 bases and J by 6 bases; unmatched bases: 2. CDR3 nucleotides: TGCAGCGTTGAATGGGGAGGGGATACGCAGTATTTT. As protein: CSVEWGGDTQYF.

This clonotype was detected only a few times. The chain joins TRBV6-1 to TRBJ1-5; 9 bases agree with TRBD1. CDR1 is MNHNS and CDR2 is SASEGT in the germline V gene. Trimming at V came to 4 bases and at J to 7 bases, leaving 8 bases not matched to a gene. The CDR3 has 15 amino acids. The CDR3: CASSGMGTGSQPQHF. CDR3 bases: TGTGCCAGCAGTGGTATGGGGACAGGGAGCCAGCCCCAGCATTTT.

This clonotype showed up just a few times. The chain combines TRBV6-5 with TRBJ1-2; D is unclear. Germline lookup yields CDR1 MNHEY and CDR2 SVGAGI. V gave up 2 bases and J gave up 4 bases, with 14 bases separating them. This CDR3 has 15 amino acids. CDR3 amino acids: CASSYNIAKSYGYTF. The CDR3 coding sequence is TGTGCCAGCAGTTACAATATCGCCAAATCCTATGGCTACACCTTC.

The chain is built from TRBV20-1 and TRBJ2-3; D unclear. Trimming removed 4 bases at V and 2 bases at J, with 10 bases between. CDR3 length: 13 residues. CDR1 is DFQATT and CDR2 is SNEGSKA in the germline V gene (reference sequence). The CDR3: CSAKDSPTDTQYF. The CDR3 DNA follows: TGCAGTGCTAAGGATTCCCCCACAGATACGCAGTATTTT.